Listed below are T cell receptor beta chains from one sample, sequenced in a study of T cell repertoires in cytomegalovirus infection. TCRdb reprocessed the reads via MiXCR and lists one record per CDR3 protein. The table has 250,000 or so distinct CDR3 sequences, over 15% seen once. Source material: CD8+ T cells from PBMCs. The receptors originated from a human donor in good health (CMV status not recorded). Some clones in this sample may be carry-over from other donors' samples. Both conserved end residues are part of each CDR3. D genes are given only for firm matches. Part of the rows lack a size; the others show once, few, many or a class for expanded clones.

v_gene: TRBV7-8
j_gene: TRBJ2-5
d_gene: NA
abundance: many
CDR3aa: CASRHRRTWGETQYF
CDR3nt: TGTGCCAGCAGACACAGGAGGACGTGGGGAGAGACCCAGTACTTC

v_gene: TRBV7-9
j_gene: TRBJ2-1
d_gene: NA
abundance: few
CDR3aa: CASRDLGKNEQFF
CDR3nt: TGTGCCAGCAGGGACTTGGGAAAAAATGAGCAGTTCTTC

v_gene: TRBV7-4
j_gene: TRBJ2-1
d_gene: NA
abundance: NA
CDR3aa: CASSFGDPHNEQFF
CDR3nt: TGTGCCAGCAGCTTTGGGGACCCCCACAATGAGCAGTTCTTC

v_gene: TRBV14
j_gene: TRBJ2-3
d_gene: NA
abundance: few
CDR3aa: CASSYGWTTAEGDTQYF
CDR3nt: TGTGCCAGCAGCTACGGTTGGACGACCGCCGAGGGGGATACGCAGTATTTT

v_gene: TRBV20-1
j_gene: TRBJ1-4
d_gene: TRBD1
abundance: few
CDR3aa: CSATGTGSEKLFF
CDR3nt: TGCAGTGCTACCGGGACAGGGTCTGAAAAACTGTTTTTT

v_gene: TRBV5-6
j_gene: TRBJ2-1
d_gene: NA
abundance: NA
CDR3aa: CASSLVGFGTHNEQFF
CDR3nt: TGTGCCAGCAGCTTGGTGGGCTTCGGGACCCACAATGAGCAGTTCTTC

v_gene: TRBV5-4
j_gene: TRBJ2-1
d_gene: TRBD2
abundance: NA
CDR3aa: CASSLRTRINEQFF
CDR3nt: TGTGCCAGCAGCTTGAGGACTAGGATTAATGAGCAGTTCTTC

v_gene: TRBV5-1
j_gene: TRBJ2-1
d_gene: TRBD1
abundance: few
CDR3aa: CASSSYRDRGNEQFF
CDR3nt: TGCGCCAGCAGCTCCTACCGGGACAGGGGCAATGAGCAGTTCTTC

v_gene: TRBV7-9
j_gene: TRBJ1-1
d_gene: NA
abundance: many
CDR3aa: CASSTRTALNTEAFF
CDR3nt: TGTGCCAGCAGCACACGGACTGCCTTGAACACTGAAGCTTTCTTT

v_gene: TRBV12-3/TRBV12-4
j_gene: TRBJ1-5
d_gene: NA
abundance: many
CDR3aa: CASNFGGLYQPQHF
CDR3nt: TGTGCCAGCAACTTCGGGGGTTTGTATCAGCCCCAGCATTTT

v_gene: TRBV29-1
j_gene: TRBJ2-7
d_gene: TRBD1
abundance: NA
CDR3aa: CSVGTGTYEQYF
CDR3nt: TGCAGCGTCGGGACAGGGACCTACGAGCAGTACTTC

v_gene: TRBV7-6
j_gene: TRBJ2-3
d_gene: TRBD1
abundance: many
CDR3aa: CASSGDRAAPDTQYF
CDR3nt: TGTGCCAGCAGCGGAGACAGGGCCGCCCCAGATACGCAGTATTTT

v_gene: TRBV7-6
j_gene: TRBJ2-2
d_gene: NA
abundance: many
CDR3aa: CASSFLLSTGELFF
CDR3nt: TGTGCCAGCAGCTTCCTACTGTCCACCGGGGAGCTGTTTTTT

v_gene: TRBV6-1
j_gene: TRBJ1-6
d_gene: NA
abundance: many
CDR3aa: CLKDSISYNSPLHF
CDR3nt: TGTTTGAAGGACAGTATCTCCTATAATTCACCCCTCCACTTT

v_gene: TRBV7-9
j_gene: TRBJ2-3
d_gene: NA
abundance: many
CDR3aa: CASSLIGAAADTQYF
CDR3nt: TGTGCCAGCAGCCTGATTGGGGCCGCTGCAGATACGCAGTATTTT

v_gene: TRBV7-6
j_gene: TRBJ2-7
d_gene: NA
abundance: many
CDR3aa: CASSLSVGRASSLHEQYF
CDR3nt: TGTGCCAGCAGCTTATCGGTCGGACGAGCCTCCTCCCTCCACGAGCAGTACTTC

v_gene: TRBV7-2
j_gene: TRBJ1-5
d_gene: NA
abundance: many
CDR3aa: CASSAGNQPQHF
CDR3nt: TGTGCCAGCAGCGCAGGGAACCAGCCCCAGCATTTT

v_gene: TRBV29-1
j_gene: TRBJ2-7
d_gene: NA
abundance: few
CDR3aa: CSVDWGNEQYF
CDR3nt: TGCAGCGTTGATTGGGGAAACGAGCAGTACTTC

v_gene: TRBV2
j_gene: TRBJ2-1
d_gene: TRBD1
abundance: many
CDR3aa: CASRDRGSSYNEQFF
CDR3nt: TGTGCCAGCAGGGACAGGGGCAGCTCCTACAATGAGCAGTTCTTC

v_gene: TRBV7-9
j_gene: TRBJ2-7
d_gene: NA
abundance: many
CDR3aa: CASSPSRGALDEQYF
CDR3nt: TGTGCCAGCAGCCCATCCAGGGGCGCGTTGGACGAGCAGTACTTC

v_gene: TRBV7-9
j_gene: TRBJ2-1
d_gene: NA
abundance: NA
CDR3aa: CASSSPRDGGYNEQFF
CDR3nt: TGTGCCAGCAGCTCGCCCCGGGACGGAGGATACAATGAGCAGTTCTTC

v_gene: TRBV12-3/TRBV12-4
j_gene: TRBJ2-7
d_gene: TRBD1
abundance: NA
CDR3aa: CASSLRGQGGGYEQYF
CDR3nt: TGTGCCAGCAGCCTCCGGGGACAGGGGGGAGGCTACGAGCAGTACTTC

v_gene: TRBV7-2
j_gene: TRBJ1-1
d_gene: NA
abundance: many
CDR3aa: CASSFLEGTEAFF
CDR3nt: TGTGCCAGCAGCTTTCTCGAGGGCACTGAAGCTTTCTTT

v_gene: TRBV2
j_gene: TRBJ1-4
d_gene: TRBD1
abundance: NA
CDR3aa: CASGGGTGSPTNEKLFF
CDR3nt: TGTGCCAGCGGCGGGGGGACAGGGTCTCCAACTAATGAAAAACTGTTTTTT

v_gene: TRBV28
j_gene: TRBJ1-1
d_gene: TRBD1
abundance: many
CDR3aa: CASSSGQGVTEAFF
CDR3nt: TGTGCCAGCAGTTCGGGACAGGGGGTAACTGAAGCTTTCTTT

v_gene: TRBV6-2/TRBV6-3
j_gene: TRBJ2-5
d_gene: NA
abundance: few
CDR3aa: CASTARETQYF
CDR3nt: TGTGCCAGCACCGCCAGAGAGACCCAGTACTTC

v_gene: TRBV7-2
j_gene: TRBJ1-5
d_gene: TRBD1
abundance: many
CDR3aa: CASRQGQGINQPQHF
CDR3nt: TGTGCCAGCAGACAGGGACAGGGGATCAATCAGCCCCAGCATTTT

v_gene: TRBV25-1
j_gene: TRBJ1-1
d_gene: TRBD1
abundance: many
CDR3aa: CASRSEWGQGRPEAFF
CDR3nt: TGTGCCAGCAGGAGCGAGTGGGGACAGGGGAGACCTGAAGCTTTCTTT

v_gene: TRBV7-3
j_gene: TRBJ1-2
d_gene: NA
abundance: many
CDR3aa: CASSLMADYGYTF
CDR3nt: TGTGCCAGCAGCTTAATGGCGGACTATGGCTACACCTTC

v_gene: TRBV20-1
j_gene: TRBJ2-7
d_gene: NA
abundance: NA
CDR3aa: CSAPAQEAYEQYF
CDR3nt: TGCAGTGCCCCGGCGCAGGAGGCCTACGAGCAGTACTTC

v_gene: TRBV7-8
j_gene: TRBJ2-1
d_gene: NA
abundance: NA
CDR3aa: CASSPWGGDRISSGEQFF
CDR3nt: TGTGCCAGCAGCCCTTGGGGGGGAGACAGGATTTCCTCGGGGGAGCAGTTCTTC

v_gene: TRBV4-2
j_gene: TRBJ2-2
d_gene: NA
abundance: few
CDR3aa: CASSQDFISLRLLSGELFF
CDR3nt: TGTGCCAGCAGCCAAGATTTCATATCACTACGCCTTCTGTCCGGGGAGCTGTTTTTT

v_gene: TRBV6-1
j_gene: TRBJ2-3
d_gene: NA
abundance: many
CDR3aa: CASSYVHNADTQYF
CDR3nt: TGTGCCAGCAGTTACGTCCATAACGCAGATACGCAGTATTTT

v_gene: TRBV4-2
j_gene: TRBJ2-7
d_gene: NA
abundance: NA
CDR3aa: CASSPPSSHEQYF
CDR3nt: TGTGCCAGCAGCCCTCCTTCTAGCCACGAGCAGTACTTC

v_gene: TRBV7-4
j_gene: TRBJ1-1
d_gene: NA
abundance: few
CDR3aa: CASSRAGDTEAFF
CDR3nt: TGTGCCAGCAGCCGCGCTGGAGACACTGAAGCTTTCTTT

v_gene: TRBV7-2
j_gene: TRBJ2-1
d_gene: NA
abundance: few
CDR3aa: CASSLAPYNEQFF
CDR3nt: TGTGCCAGCAGCCTCGCTCCCTACAATGAGCAGTTCTTC

v_gene: TRBV2
j_gene: TRBJ2-6
d_gene: NA
abundance: few
CDR3aa: CASLERETGANVLTF
CDR3nt: TGTGCCAGCCTCGAGAGGGAAACTGGGGCCAACGTCCTGACTTTC

v_gene: TRBV20-1
j_gene: TRBJ2-7
d_gene: NA
abundance: NA
CDR3aa: CSARDWRQAYEQYF
CDR3nt: TGCAGTGCTAGAGATTGGCGGCAGGCCTACGAGCAGTACTTC

v_gene: TRBV23-1
j_gene: TRBJ2-2
d_gene: NA
abundance: few
CDR3aa: CASSHLNRDTGELFF
CDR3nt: TGCGCCAGCAGTCATCTTAACCGGGACACCGGGGAGCTGTTTTTT

v_gene: TRBV19
j_gene: TRBJ2-2
d_gene: NA
abundance: NA
CDR3aa: CASSIDLVGGTGELFF
CDR3nt: TGTGCCAGTAGTATAGATTTGGTCGGGGGCACCGGGGAGCTGTTTTTT

v_gene: TRBV15
j_gene: TRBJ2-7
d_gene: TRBD1
abundance: NA
CDR3aa: CATSSARTGRSYEQYF
CDR3nt: TGTGCCACCAGCAGTGCTCGGACAGGGAGATCCTACGAGCAGTACTTC

v_gene: TRBV7-9
j_gene: TRBJ1-1
d_gene: TRBD1
abundance: few
CDR3aa: CASSPGQGWAEAFF
CDR3nt: TGTGCCAGCAGCCCGGGACAGGGTTGGGCTGAAGCTTTCTTT